This entry lists 3 T cell receptor beta chains sequenced from one sample in a study of human T cells and chemical hapten exposure. The time point is: pre-sensitization, week 0. Treatment indicated: therapeutic diphenylcyclopropenone sensitization with weekly scalp DPC. MiXCR was run by TCRdb on the RACE reads, yielding one entry per CDR3 protein. This sample has roughly 260,000 distinct CDR3 sequences; about 9% occur once, and the top ten carry 2% to 2.5%. The source was whole blood, collected in connection with sensitization to the hapten diphenylcyclopropenone (DPC). The receptors shown here come from a woman in her thirties or forties with alopecia areata. Some clones in this sample may be carry-over from other donors' samples.

The rearrangement uses TRBV29-1 and TRBJ2-6; D uncertain. Germline lookup yields CDR1 SQVTM and CDR2 ANQGSEA. Between the trimmed V and J ends, which lost 8 bases and 0 bases, there was a span of 17 bases. The CDR3 spans 16 residues. Written as DNA, the CDR3 is TGCAGCACCGAAGGGCGAGGTAACTCTGGGGCCAACGTCCTGACTTTC. This translates into CSTEGRGNSGANVLTF. Full variable domain (rest looked up from reference TRBV29-1 and TRBJ2-6): SAVISQKPSRDICQRGTSLTIQCQVDSQVTMMFWYRQQPGQSLTLIATANQGSEATYESGFVIDKFPISRPNLTFSTLTVSNMSPEDSSIYLCSTEGRGNSGANVLTFGAGSRLTVL.

This clonotype came up a few times. The rearrangement links TRBV5-1 to TRBJ2-5; 8 bases line up with TRBD2. J gave up 0 bases and V 5 bases, and 6 bases lay outside the gene matches. The CDR3 is 15 amino acids. Germline V lookup: CDR1 SGHRS, CDR2 YFSETQ. In DNA form, the CDR3 reads TGCGCCAGCAGTTCTGCTAGCGGGTACCAAGAGACCCAGTACTTC. Amino acids: CASSSASGYQETQYF.

This chain connects TRBV6-1 to TRBJ2-1; 9 bases agree with TRBD2. The CDR3 totals 18 residues. V was clipped by 2 bases and J by 7 bases; unmatched bases: 15. Germline CDR1 and CDR2: MNHNS and SASEGT. CDR3 DNA: TGTGCCAGCAGTGAAACAGGGGTTAGTAGCGGGAGTCGTAATGAGCAGTTCTTC. This gives the protein CASSETGVSSGSRNEQFF.